This T cell receptor (beta chain) appears in the sequencing data of a study of radiotherapy plus CTLA-4 blockade in lung cancer. The CDR3 length is 18 residues. After removal of 0 bases from V and 0 bases from J, the junction contained 9 bases not matched to a gene. The germline gives CDR1 SGHTA, CDR2 FQGTGA. Assay used: immunoSEQ multiplex PCR; TCRdb lists only in-frame clones, some missing. The sample includes 35,000 or so clones, 75% to 90% seen only once; the top ten take 5.8%. The chain uses TRBV7-3 and TRBJ2-3; 7 bases agree with TRBD2. The TCR sequence derives from a human donor with non-small cell lung cancer who had stable disease on radiotherapy plus ipilimumab. Sequencing used peripheral blood, obtained from a patient treated with radiotherapy plus ipilimumab. The CDR3 is CASSLTGDYFDSTDTQYF. CDR3 DNA: TGTGCCAGCAGCTTAACGGGGGACTATTTCGATAGCACAGATACGCAGTATTTT.